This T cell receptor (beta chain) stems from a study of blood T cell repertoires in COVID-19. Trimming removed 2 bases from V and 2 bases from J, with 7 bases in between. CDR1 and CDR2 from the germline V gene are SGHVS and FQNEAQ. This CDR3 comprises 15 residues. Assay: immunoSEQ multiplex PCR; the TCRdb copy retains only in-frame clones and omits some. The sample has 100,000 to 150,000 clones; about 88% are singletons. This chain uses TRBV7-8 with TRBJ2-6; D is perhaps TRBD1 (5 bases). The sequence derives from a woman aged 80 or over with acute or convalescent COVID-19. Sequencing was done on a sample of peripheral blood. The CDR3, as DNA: TGTGCCAGCAGCTTAAAGGGGACTGGGGCCAACGTCCTGACTTTC. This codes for CASSLKGTGANVLTF.